Shown below are 2 T cell receptor beta chains from a single sample sequenced in a study of T-cell memory formation after mild COVID-19. TCRdb redid the calling of the 5' RACE reads with MiXCR, one entry per CDR3 protein. The sample shows about 55,000 distinct CDR3 sequences, 9.5% of them seen only once. Sequencing was performed on PBMCs or a T cell subset sorted from them (not recorded which). Every receptor here comes from a man between 18 and 35 years old who had mild COVID-19 (a few samples of this study predate the infection). Cell type and time point are not known.

DNA of the CDR3: TGTGCCAGCAGCCATGGACAGGAAAGCTCCTACGAGCAGTACGTC. Amino acids: CASSHGQESSYEQYV. This chain uses TRBV7-2 with TRBJ2-7, with 7 positions matching TRBD1. Losses at the gene ends were 5 bases for V and 0 bases for J; bases not matched to a gene: 7. This CDR3 region has 15 residues. CDR1 and CDR2 (germline): SGHTA, FQGNSA.

A few counts support this clonotype. The chain links TRBV5-1 to TRBJ2-3, with 8 bases matching TRBD1. Germline values: CDR1 SGHRS, CDR2 YFSETQ. The CDR3 loop spans 16 amino acids. J lost 5 bases, V lost 0 bases, and 8 bases had no gene match. The CDR3 nucleotides read TGCGCCAGCAGCTTGGGCGGGACAGGTTCCCAAGATACGCAGTATTTT. It codes for CASSLGGTGSQDTQYF.